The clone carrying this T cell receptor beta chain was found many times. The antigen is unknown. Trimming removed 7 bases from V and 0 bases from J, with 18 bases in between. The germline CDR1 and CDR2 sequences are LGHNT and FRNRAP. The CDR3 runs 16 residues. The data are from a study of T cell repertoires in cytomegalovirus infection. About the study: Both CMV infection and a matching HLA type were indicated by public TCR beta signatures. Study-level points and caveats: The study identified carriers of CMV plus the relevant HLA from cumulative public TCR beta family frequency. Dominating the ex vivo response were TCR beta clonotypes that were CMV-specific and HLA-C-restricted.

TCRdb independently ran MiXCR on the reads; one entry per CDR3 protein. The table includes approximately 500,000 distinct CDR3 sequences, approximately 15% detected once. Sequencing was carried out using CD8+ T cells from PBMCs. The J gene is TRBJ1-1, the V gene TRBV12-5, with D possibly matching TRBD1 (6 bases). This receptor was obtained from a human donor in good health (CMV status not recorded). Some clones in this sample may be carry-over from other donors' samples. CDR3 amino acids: CASDAGVYAMNTEAFF. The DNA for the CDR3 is TGTGCTAGTGATGCAGGGGTCTACGCCATGAACACTGAAGCTTTCTTT.